The present entry profiles one T cell receptor beta chain with its context. This clone was observed a single time. It has no known antigen specificity. It has no much larger one-base neighbor in the sample; base qualities were not kept. The germline V gene (reference sequence) gives CDR1 as LNHNV and CDR2 as YYDKDF. Including cysteine and phenylalanine, the CDR3 has 16 amino acids. Only the CDR3 DNA is retained, 48 bases long and in frame from the first base. Unmatched junction bases come to 6, with V trimmed by 0 bases and J by 2 bases. This entry belongs to a study of blood T cell repertoires in COVID-19 (TCRdb year 2020). Looking at the study overall: Samples from collaborators originated in the United States, Italy and Spain and spanned both the acute and convalescent phases of COVID-19. The repertoires were released in a freely available public database meant as a resource for research on the immune response to SARS-CoV-2. The dataset comprised deeply sampled blood TCRbeta repertoires from subjects exposed to, actively infected with, or recovered from COVID-19. Where available, HLA class I and class II types were obtained from metadata supplied by the sample provider rather than from assay-based typing. Samples came from the ongoing ImmuneRACE study (first 160 participants) plus 1,254 subjects from 6 global collaborators. The material from the prospective study consisted of cDNA or gDNA derived from T cells, B-cell-depleted T cells, or PBMCs. Nearly every sample came with metadata listing a de-identified subject ID, COVID-19 status, age in years and sex. What the research found in general, with its limitations: Clinical and demographic metadata were provided uncurated, with the amount varying by source and participant.

The collaborating institutions used their own protocols to collect whole blood in K2EDTA tubes. For TCRbeta analysis, collaborator samples were shipped as frozen whole blood, as isolated PBMCs, or as DNA extracted from either sample type. The immunoSEQ Assay, a bias-controlled multiplex PCR, was used to amplify TCRbeta CDR3 regions from genomic DNA. As for the authors' bioinformatics: Nucleated cell counts per sample were estimated from amplification of reference gene primers within the assay. To quantify the absolute abundance of each unique TCRbeta CDR3 rearrangement, sequence reads were collapsed and filtered. Productive Simpson clonality was computed per sample as the square root of Simpson's diversity index over productive rearrangements. TCRdb took over this immuneACCESS table, retaining in-frame rearrangements with V and J assigned. Such tables are incomplete; in checked studies, under half of the missing clones stem from an unresolved V gene, and the remainder is unexplained. That table is the source of V, J and clone size, and D and trimming were worked out from the DNA. In all, the sample holds roughly 220,000 clones, and about 80% of those were seen once. The ten most abundant clones make up about 2.1% of the sample.

Sequencing was done on a sample of peripheral blood. The receptor's source is a woman aged 55-69 years with acute or convalescent COVID-19. The chain uses TRBV15 and TRBJ2-7, with 8 middle bases fitting TRBD2. The nucleotide sequence is TGTGCCACCAGCAGAGATCCCCTCGGGGGGGCCTACGAGCAGTACTTC. This encodes CATSRDPLGGAYEQYF.